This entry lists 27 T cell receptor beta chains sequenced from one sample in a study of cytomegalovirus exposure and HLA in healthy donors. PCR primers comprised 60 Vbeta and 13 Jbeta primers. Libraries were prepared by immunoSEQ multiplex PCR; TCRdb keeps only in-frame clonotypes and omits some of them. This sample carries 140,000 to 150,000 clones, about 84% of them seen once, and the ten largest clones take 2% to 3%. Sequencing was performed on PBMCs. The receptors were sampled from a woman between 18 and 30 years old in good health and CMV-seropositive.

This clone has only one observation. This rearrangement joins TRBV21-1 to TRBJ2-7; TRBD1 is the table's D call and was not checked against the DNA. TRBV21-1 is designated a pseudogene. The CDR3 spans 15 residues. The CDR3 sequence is CASSKIRGVVYEQYF. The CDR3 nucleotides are TGTGCCAGCAGCAAAATCAGGGGGGTGGTTTACGAGCAGTACTTC.

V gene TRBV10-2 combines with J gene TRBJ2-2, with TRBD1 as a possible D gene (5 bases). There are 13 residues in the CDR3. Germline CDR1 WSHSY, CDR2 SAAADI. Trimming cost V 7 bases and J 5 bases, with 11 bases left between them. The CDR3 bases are TGCGCCAGCACCAAACAGGAGACCGGGGAGCTGTTTTTT. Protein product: CASTKQETGELFF.

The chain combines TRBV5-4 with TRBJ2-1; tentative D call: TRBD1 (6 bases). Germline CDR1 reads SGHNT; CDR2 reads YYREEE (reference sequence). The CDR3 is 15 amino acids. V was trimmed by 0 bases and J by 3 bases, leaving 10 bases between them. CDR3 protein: CASSLGGGSYNEQFF. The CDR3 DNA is TGTGCCAGCAGCTTGGGAGGGGGTAGCTACAATGAGCAGTTCTTC.

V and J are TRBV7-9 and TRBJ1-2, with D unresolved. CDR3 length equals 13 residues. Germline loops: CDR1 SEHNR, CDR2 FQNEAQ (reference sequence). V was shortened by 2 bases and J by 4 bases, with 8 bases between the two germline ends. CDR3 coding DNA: TGTGCCAGCAGCTTACCCCCCGGCTATGGCTACACCTTC. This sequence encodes CASSLPPGYGYTF.

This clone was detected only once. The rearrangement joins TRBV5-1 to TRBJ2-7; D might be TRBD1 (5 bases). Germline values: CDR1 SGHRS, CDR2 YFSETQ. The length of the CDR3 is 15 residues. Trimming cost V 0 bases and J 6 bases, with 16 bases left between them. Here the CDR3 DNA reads TGCGCCAGCAGCTTGGGGGGCCCCCCGGCCTCCGAGCAGTACTTC. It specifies CASSLGGPPASEQYF.

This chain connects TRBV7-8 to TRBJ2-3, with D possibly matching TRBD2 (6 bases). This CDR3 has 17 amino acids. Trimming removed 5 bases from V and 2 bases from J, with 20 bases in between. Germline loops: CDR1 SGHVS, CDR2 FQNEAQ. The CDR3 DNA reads TGTGCCAGCAGCCCCTTCCACGGGGGAGGTGACACAGATACGCAGTATTTT. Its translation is CASSPFHGGGDTDTQYF.

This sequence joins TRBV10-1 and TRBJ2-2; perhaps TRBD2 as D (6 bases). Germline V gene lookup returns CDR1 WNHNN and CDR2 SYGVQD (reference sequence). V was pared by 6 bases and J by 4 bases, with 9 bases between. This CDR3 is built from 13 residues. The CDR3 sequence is CASRRGRTGELFF. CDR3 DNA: TGCGCCAGCAGGCGGGGACGCACCGGGGAGCTGTTTTTT.

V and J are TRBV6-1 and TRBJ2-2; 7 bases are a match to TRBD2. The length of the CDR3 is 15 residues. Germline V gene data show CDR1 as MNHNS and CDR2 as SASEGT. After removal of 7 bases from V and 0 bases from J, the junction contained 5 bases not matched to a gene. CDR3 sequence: CASTSLAPNTGELFF. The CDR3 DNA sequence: TGTGCCAGCACCTCACTAGCGCCGAACACCGGGGAGCTGTTTTTT.

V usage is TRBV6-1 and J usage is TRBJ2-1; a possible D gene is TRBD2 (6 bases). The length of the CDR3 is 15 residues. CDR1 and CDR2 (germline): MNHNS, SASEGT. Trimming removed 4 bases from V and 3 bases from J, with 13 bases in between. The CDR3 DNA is TGTGCCAGCAGTGTTTCAGGAGGGTTCTACAATGAGCAGTTCTTC. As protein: CASSVSGGFYNEQFF.

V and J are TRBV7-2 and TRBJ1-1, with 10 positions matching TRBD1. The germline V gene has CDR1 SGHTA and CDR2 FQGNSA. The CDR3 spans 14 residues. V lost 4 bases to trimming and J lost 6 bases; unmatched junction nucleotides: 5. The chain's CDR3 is CASSSTGGIAEAFF. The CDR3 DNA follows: TGTGCCAGCAGCTCGACAGGGGGCATAGCTGAAGCTTTCTTT.

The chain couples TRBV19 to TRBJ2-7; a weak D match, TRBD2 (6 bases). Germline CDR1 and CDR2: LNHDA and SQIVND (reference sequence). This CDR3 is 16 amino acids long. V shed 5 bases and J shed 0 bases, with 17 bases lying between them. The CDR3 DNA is TGTGCCAGTAGTGTCACCGGGACCGGGAGCTCCTACGAGCAGTACTTC. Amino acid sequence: CASSVTGTGSSYEQYF. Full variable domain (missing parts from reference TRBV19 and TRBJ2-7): DGGITQSPKYLFRKEGQNVTLSCEQNLNHDAMYWYRQDPGQGLRLIYYSQIVNDFQKGDIAEGYSVSREKKESFPLTVTSAQKNPTAFYLCASSVTGTGSSYEQYFGPGTRLTVT.

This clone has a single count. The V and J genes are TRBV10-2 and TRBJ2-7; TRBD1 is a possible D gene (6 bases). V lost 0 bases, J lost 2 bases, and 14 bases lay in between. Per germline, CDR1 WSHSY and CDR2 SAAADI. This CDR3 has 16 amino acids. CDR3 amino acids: CASSESLGGPTYEQYF. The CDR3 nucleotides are TGCGCCAGCAGTGAGTCGTTAGGGGGTCCCACCTACGAGCAGTACTTC.

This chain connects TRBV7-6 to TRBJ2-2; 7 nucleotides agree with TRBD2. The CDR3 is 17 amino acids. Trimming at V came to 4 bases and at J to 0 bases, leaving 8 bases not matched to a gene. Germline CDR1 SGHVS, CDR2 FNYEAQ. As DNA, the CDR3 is TGTGCCAGCAGCTACCAAGCCGGGGGGTCGAACACCGGGGAGCTGTTTTTT. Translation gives CASSYQAGGSNTGELFF.

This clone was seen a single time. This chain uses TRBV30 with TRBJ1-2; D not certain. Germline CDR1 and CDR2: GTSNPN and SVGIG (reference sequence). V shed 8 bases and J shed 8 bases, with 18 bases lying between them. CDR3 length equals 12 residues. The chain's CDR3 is CAHTWAVGGYTF. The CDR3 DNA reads TGTGCCCACACATGGGCAGTCGGAGGCTACACCTTC.

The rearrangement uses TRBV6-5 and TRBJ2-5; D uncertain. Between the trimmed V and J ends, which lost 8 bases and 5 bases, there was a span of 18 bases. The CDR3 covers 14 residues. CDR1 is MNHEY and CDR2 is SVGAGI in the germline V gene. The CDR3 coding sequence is TGTGCCAGCCACGGAGCGATCCGTGGGGAGACCCAGTACTTC. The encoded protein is CASHGAIRGETQYF.

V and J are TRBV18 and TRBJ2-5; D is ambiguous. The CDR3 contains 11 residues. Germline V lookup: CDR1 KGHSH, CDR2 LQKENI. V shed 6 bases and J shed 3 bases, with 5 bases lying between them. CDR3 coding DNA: TGTGCCAGCTCCGAGAAAGAGACCCAGTACTTC. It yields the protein CASSEKETQYF.

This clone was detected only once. CDR3 coding DNA: TGTGCCTGGAGTGTACTAAGGACTAGCGGGGGCCAAGAGACCCAGTACTTC. Protein product: CAWSVLRTSGGQETQYF. V is TRBV30 and J is TRBJ2-5; TRBD2 agrees at 13 bases. With 0 bases clipped from V and 1 base from J, the junction kept 5 bases outside the gene matches. The CDR3 has 17 amino acids. The germline CDR1 and CDR2 sequences are GTSNPN and SVGIG (reference sequence).

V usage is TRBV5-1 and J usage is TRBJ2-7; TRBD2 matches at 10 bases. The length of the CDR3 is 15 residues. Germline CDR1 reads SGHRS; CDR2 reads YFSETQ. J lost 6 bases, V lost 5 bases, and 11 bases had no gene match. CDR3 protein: CASSPTGTSVFEQYF. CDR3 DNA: TGCGCCAGCAGTCCTACCGGGACTAGCGTTTTCGAGCAGTACTTC.

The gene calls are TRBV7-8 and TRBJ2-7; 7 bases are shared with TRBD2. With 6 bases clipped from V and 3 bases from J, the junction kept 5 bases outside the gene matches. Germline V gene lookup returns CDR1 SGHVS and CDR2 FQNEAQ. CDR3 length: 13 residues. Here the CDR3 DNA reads TGTGCCAGCAGTCCGGGGGGTAACTACGAGCAGTACTTC. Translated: CASSPGGNYEQYF.

The chain's CDR3 is CASKPGSHRRSTEAFF. CDR3 in DNA: TGTGCCAGTAAACCTGGGTCCCACCGGCGGTCCACTGAAGCTTTCTTT. J is TRBJ1-1 and V is TRBV19; no firm D call. Germline CDR1 and CDR2: LNHDA and SQIVND (reference sequence). The CDR3 covers 16 residues. The V gene lost 7 bases and the J gene lost 4 bases, with 22 bases spanning the gap.

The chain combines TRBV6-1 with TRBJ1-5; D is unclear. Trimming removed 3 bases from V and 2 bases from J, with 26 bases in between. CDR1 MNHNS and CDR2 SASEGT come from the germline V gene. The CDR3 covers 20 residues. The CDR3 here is CASSETGLGRTSYGNQPQHF. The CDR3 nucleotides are TGTGCCAGCAGTGAGACTGGACTGGGAAGGACGAGCTACGGCAATCAGCCCCAGCATTTT.

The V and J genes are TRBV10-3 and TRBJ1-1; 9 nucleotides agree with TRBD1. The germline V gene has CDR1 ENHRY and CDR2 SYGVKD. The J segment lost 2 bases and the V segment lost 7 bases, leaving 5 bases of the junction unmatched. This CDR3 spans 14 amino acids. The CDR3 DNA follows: TGTGCCATCACTAAGGACAGGGGCAACACTGAAGCTTTCTTT. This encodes CAITKDRGNTEAFF.

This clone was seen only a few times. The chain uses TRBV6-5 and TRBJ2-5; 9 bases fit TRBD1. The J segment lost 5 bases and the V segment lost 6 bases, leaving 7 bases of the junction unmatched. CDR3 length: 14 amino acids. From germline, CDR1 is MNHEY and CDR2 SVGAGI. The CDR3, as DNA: TGTGCCAGCAGCCTACAGGGGGCGATGGAGACCCAGTACTTC. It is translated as CASSLQGAMETQYF.

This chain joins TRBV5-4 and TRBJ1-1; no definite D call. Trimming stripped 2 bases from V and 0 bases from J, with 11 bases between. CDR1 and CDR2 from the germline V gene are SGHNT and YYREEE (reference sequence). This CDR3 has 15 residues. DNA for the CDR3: TGTGCCAGCAGCTTTAGTAAAGGAGTGAACACTGAAGCTTTCTTT. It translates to CASSFSKGVNTEAFF.

In DNA, the CDR3 is TGTGCCAGCAGCCCAGGGGGACAGGGCTATCAGCCCCAGCATTTT. It translates to CASSPGGQGYQPQHF. J is TRBJ1-5 and V is TRBV9; 9 bases match TRBD1. From germline, CDR1 is SGDLS and CDR2 YYNGEE. V gave up 4 bases and J gave up 5 bases; unmatched junction bases: 7. The CDR3 runs to 15 residues.

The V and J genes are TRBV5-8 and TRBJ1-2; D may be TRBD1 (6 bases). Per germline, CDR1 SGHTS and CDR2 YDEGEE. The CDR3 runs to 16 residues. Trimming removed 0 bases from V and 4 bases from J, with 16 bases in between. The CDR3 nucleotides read TGTGCCAGCAGCTTGGGCTCCGGGGGGCGCGCCTATGGCTACACCTTC. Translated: CASSLGSGGRAYGYTF.

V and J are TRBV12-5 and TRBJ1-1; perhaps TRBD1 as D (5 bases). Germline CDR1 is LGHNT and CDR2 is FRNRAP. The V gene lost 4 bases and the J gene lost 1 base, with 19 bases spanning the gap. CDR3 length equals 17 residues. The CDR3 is CASGSGSTADSNTEAFF. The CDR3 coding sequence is TGTGCTAGTGGTTCAGGGTCGACTGCGGATTCGAACACTGAAGCTTTCTTT.